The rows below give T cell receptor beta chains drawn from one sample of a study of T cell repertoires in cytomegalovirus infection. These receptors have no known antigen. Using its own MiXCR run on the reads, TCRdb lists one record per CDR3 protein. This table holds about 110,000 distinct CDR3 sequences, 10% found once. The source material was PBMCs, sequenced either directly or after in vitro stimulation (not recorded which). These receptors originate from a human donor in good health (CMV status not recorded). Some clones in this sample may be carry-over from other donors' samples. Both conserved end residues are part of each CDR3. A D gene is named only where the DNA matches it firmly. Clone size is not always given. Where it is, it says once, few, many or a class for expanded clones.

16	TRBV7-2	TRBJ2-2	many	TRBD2	TGTGCCAGCAGCTCACGACTAGCGGCGAACACCGGGGAGCTGTTTTTT	CASSSRLAANTGELFF
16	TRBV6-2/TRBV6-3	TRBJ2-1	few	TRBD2	TGTGCCAGCACCTCACCCCGGGCTAGCGGAAACAATGAGCAGTTCTTC	CASTSPRASGNNEQFF
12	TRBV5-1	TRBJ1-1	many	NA	TGCGCCAGCAGCACGGGGTACACTGAAGCTTTCTTT	CASSTGYTEAFF
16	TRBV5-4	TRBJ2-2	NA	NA	TGTGCCAGCAGCTTGGGGGTACGACAGAACACCGGGGAGCTGTTTTTT	CASSLGVRQNTGELFF
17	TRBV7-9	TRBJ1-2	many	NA	TGTGCCAGCAGCTCTCGTCCGGGACTCCGGAGCCGCTATGGCTACACCTTC	CASSSRPGLRSRYGYTF
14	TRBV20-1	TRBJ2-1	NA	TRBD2	TGCAGTGCTAGCCGTCTAGCGGGAAAGGGTGAGCAGTTCTTC	CSASRLAGKGEQFF
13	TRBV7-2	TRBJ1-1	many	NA	TGTGCCAGCAGCTTAGCGCTCCGGACAGAAGCTTTCTTT	CASSLALRTEAFF
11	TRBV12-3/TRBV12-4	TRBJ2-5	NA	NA	TGTGCCAGCAGTAAGGGACCGTTCCAGTACTTC	CASSKGPFQYF
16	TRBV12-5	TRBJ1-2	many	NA	TGTGCTAGTGGTTTGACCGCCGGGGCGAGAAACTATGGCTACACCTTC	CASGLTAGARNYGYTF
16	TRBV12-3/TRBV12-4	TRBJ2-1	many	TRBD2	TGTGCCAGCAGTTTAGGCGGACTAGCGGGAGTTTTTGAGCAGTTCTTC	CASSLGGLAGVFEQFF
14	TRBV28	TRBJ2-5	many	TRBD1	TGTGCCAGCAGCGGACAGGGGGGACAAGAGACCCAGTACTTC	CASSGQGGQETQYF
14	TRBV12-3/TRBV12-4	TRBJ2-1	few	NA	TGTGCCAGCGGGGGCAGGGTGTCCTACAATGAGCAGTTCTTC	CASGGRVSYNEQFF
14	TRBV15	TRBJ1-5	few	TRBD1	TGTGCCACCAGCCTGACAGGGGATGCTCAGCCCCAGCATTTT	CATSLTGDAQPQHF
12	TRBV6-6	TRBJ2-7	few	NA	TGTGCCAGCAACACTGGACTCTACGAGCAGTACTTC	CASNTGLYEQYF
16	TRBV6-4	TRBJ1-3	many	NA	TGTGCCAGCAGTGAGAAGAGGGGCGGTGGTGGAAACACCATATATTTT	CASSEKRGGGGNTIYF
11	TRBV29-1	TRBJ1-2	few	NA	TGCAGCGTTGGAGGGGAAAATGGCTACACCTTC	CSVGGENGYTF
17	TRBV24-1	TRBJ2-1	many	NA	TGTGCCACCAGTGATTTGCGGGGCCAGCTAGAAAACAATGAGCAGTTCTTC	CATSDLRGQLENNEQFF
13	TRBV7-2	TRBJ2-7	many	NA	TGTGCCAGCAGCTTAGGGACTCTATACGAGCAGTACTTC	CASSLGTLYEQYF
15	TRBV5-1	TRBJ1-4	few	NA	TGCGCCAGCAGCTTGGCCAGACAGTCTAATGAAAAACTGTTTTTT	CASSLARQSNEKLFF
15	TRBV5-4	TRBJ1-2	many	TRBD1	TGTGCCAGCTTCCGGGACAGGAGCTCTAACTATGGCTACACCTTC	CASFRDRSSNYGYTF
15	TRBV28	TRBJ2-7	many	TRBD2	TGTGCCAGCAGTTTAGGGGCTAGCGGGAGATCCGAGCAGTACTTC	CASSLGASGRSEQYF
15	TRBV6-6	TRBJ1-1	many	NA	TGTGCCAGCAGTTACTCGACGGGGAAGAACACTGAAGCTTTCTTT	CASSYSTGKNTEAFF
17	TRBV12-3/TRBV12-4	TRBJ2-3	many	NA	TGTGCCAGCAGCACGTTTCAGGGCCGGTCCGGCACAGATACGCAGTATTTT	CASSTFQGRSGTDTQYF
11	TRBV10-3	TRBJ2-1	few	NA	TGTGCCATCAGTGTTTATGGAATTCGGTTCTTC	CAISVYGIRFF
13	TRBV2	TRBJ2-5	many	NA	TGTGCCAGCATGCGGGCAGAACAAGAGACCCAGTACTTC	CASMRAEQETQYF
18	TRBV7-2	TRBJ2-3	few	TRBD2	TGTGCCAGCAGCTTAGATCCCTTCCCCCTAGCGGGAGGAGATACGCAGTATTTT	CASSLDPFPLAGGDTQYF
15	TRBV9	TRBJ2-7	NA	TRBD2	TGTGCCAGCAGCGTAGGAGGGACTACGACGTACGAGCAGTACTTC	CASSVGGTTTYEQYF